This TCR beta chain was retrieved from a study of T cells in Graves' hyperthyroidism and ophthalmopathy. Across the study: Pretreatment peripheral blood was obtained at initial diagnosis.

Germline CDR1 is SGHKS and CDR2 is YYEKEE (reference sequence). Trimming cost V 2 bases and J 1 base; bases outside gene matches: 4. This CDR3 has 16 residues. Study-wide results and limits: Ophthalmopathy and stable hyperthyroidism were separated by a 13 V-J model. Also found in blood were most expanded thyroid clonotypes above 0.001.

The table lists this clonotype with many counts. Antigen unknown. Amplified TCR beta CDR3 regions derived from RNA transcripts. Primed by the HTBI set, a first-round RT-PCR was run on the TCR CDR3. TCRdb reanalysed the multiplex PCR reads using MiXCR and keeps one entry per CDR3 protein. The table lists 660,000 or so distinct CDR3 sequences, around 20% of them singletons. In making diagnoses, clinical symptoms, serum thyroxine and TRAb, thyroid ultrasound and orbital computed tomography were all used. J is TRBJ1-4 and V is TRBV5-5, with 8 bases that match TRBD1. The sequenced sample was blood. The clonotype comes from a man aged 25-45 years with Graves' ophthalmopathy. CDR3 coding DNA: TGTGCCAGCAGCTTACAGGGGGATCGAACTAATGAAAAACTGTTTTTT. Protein sequence: CASSLQGDRTNEKLFF.